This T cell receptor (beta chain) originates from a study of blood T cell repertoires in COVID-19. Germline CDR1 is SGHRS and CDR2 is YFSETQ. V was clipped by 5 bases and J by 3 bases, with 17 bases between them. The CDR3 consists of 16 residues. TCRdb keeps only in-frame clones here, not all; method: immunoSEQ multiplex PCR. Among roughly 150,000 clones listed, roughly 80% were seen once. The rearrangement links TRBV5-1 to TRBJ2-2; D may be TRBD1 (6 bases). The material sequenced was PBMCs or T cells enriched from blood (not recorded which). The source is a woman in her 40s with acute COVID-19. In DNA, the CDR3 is TGCGCCAGCAGGTTTCAGGGGATAAGGGACACCGGGGAGCTGTTTTTT. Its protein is CASRFQGIRDTGELFF.